The sample holds a few counts of the clone carrying this TCR beta chain. Antigen specificity is unknown. As the method for making TCR beta libraries, quantitative 5'-RACE with molecular barcodes was used. TCRdb recomputed calls from the 5' RACE reads with MiXCR, one row per CDR3 protein. Of 250,000 to 300,000 distinct CDR3 sequences in the sample, about 19% are singletons; the top ten hold around 8%. This sample stems from a study of CD8 T cells in ankylosing spondylitis. Study-level results: One TCR beta motif, made up of several highly homologous variants, appeared characteristic of ankylosing spondylitis blood.

This CDR3 has 13 residues. Germline V lookup: CDR1 MNHEY, CDR2 SMNVEV (reference sequence). V was shortened by 7 bases and J by 0 bases, with 8 bases between the two germline ends. The chain joins TRBV27 to TRBJ2-3; D is unresolved. Sequencing was performed on blood, either unsorted or a sorted T cell fraction (not recorded which). This receptor was obtained from a male donor with ankylosing spondylitis or in good health (not recorded which). The CDR3 protein is CASTGVSTDTQYF. The CDR3 DNA is TGTGCCAGCACAGGTGTTAGCACAGATACGCAGTATTTT.